Shown below are 14 T cell receptor beta chains from a single sample sequenced in a study of molecular identifiers for immune sequencing clone quantification. TCRdb independently ran MiXCR on the PCR reads; one entry per CDR3 protein. The sample contains about half a million distinct CDR3 sequences, 20% to 25% of which appear only once. Sequencing was done on a sample of naive CD8+ T cells from blood, with Jurkat cell RNA spiked in. This sample's subset: FACS-sorted CD8+CD4-CCR7+CD45RA+ naive T cells. These receptors were taken from a human donor in good health. Some libraries in this study had Jurkat cell RNA spiked in.

Of note for this clonotype: With a much larger clone just one base away, this may be a read error. The CDR3 ends on some other residue instead of the conserved phenylalanine or tryptophan, so this is likely a read error. This rearrangement joins TRBV20-1 to TRBJ2-7; TRBD2 matches 8 bases. V gave up 5 bases and J gave up 4 bases; unmatched junction bases: 7. CDR1 is DFQATT and CDR2 is SNEGSKA in the germline V gene (reference sequence). The CDR3 spans 13 residues. The CDR3 protein is CSACTSGDYEQYC. The CDR3 DNA follows: TGCAGTGCTTGTACTAGCGGAGATTACGAGCAGTACTGC.

There are many counts of this clonotype. The chain couples TRBV2 to TRBJ1-2; D is unresolved. CDR3 size: 15 residues. Germline V gene sequence: CDR1 SNHLY, CDR2 FYNNEI. Trimming removed 6 bases at V and 2 bases at J, with 16 bases between. CDR3 coding DNA: TGTGCCAGCAGGGAAACCCTGGGCGTCAACTATGGCTACACCTTC. Its translation: CASRETLGVNYGYTF.

This clonotype was seen many times. The chain joins TRBV7-9 to TRBJ2-5; the D gene could be TRBD1 or TRBD2 (5 bases each). The CDR3 has 17 amino acids. The V end was cut by 1 base, the J end by 4 bases, with 19 bases between. Germline CDR1 and CDR2: SEHNR and FQNEAQ (reference sequence). CDR3 region: CASSLVPIPGRGETQYF. CDR3 nucleotide sequence: TGTGCCAGCAGCTTAGTTCCCATCCCAGGGAGAGGAGAGACCCAGTACTTC.

This clonotype showed up many times. This chain links TRBV6-5 with TRBJ1-1; TRBD1 matches 10 bases. Trimming at V came to 8 bases and at J to 1 base, leaving 10 bases not matched to a gene. This CDR3 has 16 amino acids. Germline lookup yields CDR1 MNHEY and CDR2 SVGAGI. CDR3 coding DNA: TGTGCCAGCTTTGGGGGGACAGGGGACCCGAACACTGAAGCTTTCTTT. Protein sequence: CASFGGTGDPNTEAFF.

As to this clonotype: One junction end does not reproduce the germline sequence, and a read error may be involved. This rearrangement joins TRBV20-1 to TRBJ1-5, with D hard to call. The CDR3 is 15 amino acids. CDR1 DFQATT and CDR2 SNEGSKA come from the germline V gene (reference sequence). The CDR3 reads CSAHSVSNSNQPQRF. The CDR3 DNA follows: TGCAGTGCCCACAGCGTCTCTAATAGCAATCAGCCCCAGCGTTTT.

The chain combines TRBV7-9 with TRBJ2-3; 10 bases line up with TRBD2. Trimming cost V 4 bases and J 3 bases; bases outside gene matches: 19. Germline V gene sequence: CDR1 SEHNR, CDR2 FQNEAQ (reference sequence). The CDR3 consists of 20 residues. In nucleotides, the CDR3 is TGTGCCAGCAGCTCCTCCTCTTATGAACTAGCGGGGAGTCAAACAGATACGCAGTATTTT. It yields the protein CASSSSSYELAGSQTDTQYF.

The chain has TRBV6-4 and TRBJ2-6; 14 nucleotides line up with TRBD2. CDR1 is MRHNA and CDR2 is SNTAGT in the germline V gene. There are 18 residues in the CDR3. V was clipped by 7 bases and J by 0 bases; unmatched bases: 5. The CDR3 is CASNPGLAGGSGANVLTF. CDR3 nucleotides: TGTGCCAGCAACCCCGGACTAGCGGGGGGCTCTGGGGCCAACGTCCTGACTTTC.

This clonotype has more than one count but fewer than ten. The chain joins TRBV7-9 to TRBJ2-1; 11 bases line up with TRBD2. V dropped 5 bases and J dropped 7; count of bases not matched to a gene: 7. The CDR3 length is 15 residues. Germline loops: CDR1 SEHNR, CDR2 FQNEAQ (reference sequence). The CDR3 bases are TGTGCCAGCAGCCAACTAGCGGGGGCTACTAATGAGCAGTTCTTC. Translated: CASSQLAGATNEQFF.

In its sample, this clonotype was seen many times. The chain recombines TRBV2 with TRBJ1-2; TRBD1 matches at 9 bases. The J segment lost 6 bases and the V segment lost 6 bases, leaving 5 bases of the junction unmatched. The CDR3 is made up of 13 amino acids. The V gene's germline CDR1 is SNHLY and CDR2 FYNNEI. The CDR3 is CASSLTGGDGYTF. The CDR3 nucleotides are TGTGCCAGCAGCTTAACAGGGGGCGATGGCTACACCTTC.

There are many counts of this clonotype. The chain carries TRBV12-3 or TRBV12-4 and TRBJ1-5; the D gene is possibly TRBD1 (6 bases). The germline V and J ends were trimmed by 7 bases and 4 bases, with 14 bases remaining between them. This CDR3 region has 14 residues. The CDR3 sequence is CASTTEDRNQPQHF. CDR3 coding DNA: TGTGCCAGCACCACTGAGGACAGAAATCAGCCCCAGCATTTT.

The chain combines TRBV7-2 with TRBJ2-7, with 7 bases identical to TRBD1. J lost 2 bases, V lost 4 bases, and 14 bases had no gene match. Germline V gene lookup returns CDR1 SGHTA and CDR2 FQGNSA. This CDR3 spans 17 amino acids. CDR3 loop: CASSSGGQGWRPYEQYF. For the CDR3, the DNA is TGTGCCAGCAGCTCAGGGGGTCAGGGATGGAGGCCCTACGAGCAGTACTTC.

To note about this clonotype: One end of the junction does not line up with germline, which may come from a read error. This chain connects TRBV27 to TRBJ2-7, with D maybe TRBD2 (5 bases). In germline, CDR1 is MNHEY, CDR2 SMNVEV (reference sequence). CDR3 size: 14 residues. This chain's CDR3 is CAGSLRGSLYEQYF. The CDR3 DNA reads as TGTGCCGGCAGTTTACGTGGGAGTCTGTACGAGCAGTACTTC.

In its sample, this clonotype was seen once. One end of the junction does not line up with germline, which may come from a read error. The rearrangement uses TRBV20-1 and TRBJ2-3, with D uncertain. This CDR3 is built from 12 residues. Germline V lookup: CDR1 DFQATT, CDR2 SNEGSKA (reference sequence). The CDR3 region is CSARADAPEMNF. Here the CDR3 DNA reads TGCAGTGCTAGAGCTGACGCCCCGGAGATGAATTTT.

This chain links TRBV6-6 with TRBJ2-7; TRBD1 matches at 7 bases. Germline-derived CDR1 and CDR2 are MNHNY and SVGAGI (reference sequence). Trimming at V came to 1 base and at J to 6 bases, leaving 6 bases not matched to a gene. The CDR3 runs 14 residues. The CDR3 protein is CASSYWGQSSEQYF. The CDR3 DNA sequence: TGTGCCAGCAGTTACTGGGGACAGTCTTCCGAGCAGTACTTC.